This T cell receptor beta chain comes out of a study of cytomegalovirus exposure and HLA in healthy donors. As to this clone: Its antigen is as yet unknown.

This CDR3 spans 17 amino acids. Deletions cut 3 bases from V and 4 bases from J, with 18 bases between. Germline V gene data show CDR1 as SEHNR and CDR2 as FQNEAQ (reference sequence). The PCR had 60 Vbeta and 13 Jbeta primers. The method was immunoSEQ multiplex PCR; TCRdb's version includes in-frame clones alone and lacks a portion of them. The data hold 150,000 to 200,000 clones, with around 87% observed a single time. Points from the study as a whole: Reportedly, cytomegalovirus status was diagnosed with high sensitivity and specificity.

The rearrangement joins TRBV7-9 to TRBJ1-4; TRBD1 is a possible D gene (6 bases). The sample was PBMCs. This sequence was found in a boy aged 2-9 years in good health and CMV-seronegative. DNA for the CDR3: TGTGCCAGCAGCTTGGGCCGAACAGGGTATAATAATGAAAAACTGTTTTTT. Its translation: CASSLGRTGYNNEKLFF.